This T cell receptor beta chain is from a study of cytomegalovirus exposure and HLA in healthy donors. The PCR was carried out with 60 Vbeta primers and 13 Jbeta primers. Here immunoSEQ multiplex PCR was the method, and the copy in TCRdb shows in-frame clones only, minus some. This table holds 210,000 or so clones, about 83% found once. This clone was seen just once. Its specificity is unknown. Points from the study as a whole: HLA alleles showed associations with about 15,000 TCR beta sequences in a later analysis, at a 0.05 false discovery rate. In a later analysis, TCR beta V- and J-gene trimming was associated with a missense DCLRE1C variant.

The receptor's source is a girl aged 10-17 years in good health and CMV-seronegative. Sequencing was performed on PBMCs.

Here the CDR3 reads CASSLDRNTRYTF. For the CDR3, the DNA is TGTGCCAGCAGCTTAGACAGGAATACGCGCTACACCTTC. The chain employs TRBV7-9 and TRBJ1-2; D might be TRBD1 (5 bases). Germline V CDR1 and CDR2: SEHNR, FQNEAQ (reference sequence). The CDR3 consists of 13 residues. V was trimmed by 1 base and J by 9 bases, leaving 12 bases between them. Variable domain in full (rest from reference TRBV7-9 and TRBJ1-2): DTGVSQNPRHKITKRGQNVTFRCDPISEHNRLYWYRQTLGQGPEFLTYFQNEAQLEKSRLLSDRFSAERPKGSFSTLEIQRTEQGDSAMYLCASSLDRNTRYTFGSGTRLTVV.